The 4 T cell receptor beta chains presented below share a single source sample, sequenced in a study of CD8+ T cells in alopecia areata. Once RNA had been extracted, it was reverse transcribed into cDNA to act as the sequencing template. The repertoire was sequenced with immunoSEQ multiplex PCR; TCRdb's copy has only in-frame clones and lacks some. Of about 200,000 clones detected, around three fifths appear once; the ten largest clones hold 1%. The treatment is: oral pan-JAK inhibitor, 5-10 mg twice daily. The material was CD4+ T cells sorted from blood, obtained at week 24, from a patient treated with tofacitinib. These receptors all stem from a human donor with alopecia areata.

This clone was seen a handful of times. The chain has TRBV9 and TRBJ1-2; 9 nucleotides agree with TRBD1. V trimming: 6 bases; J trimming: 4 bases; junction bases outside the gene matches: 7. The CDR3 sequence is 14 residues long. CDR1 and CDR2 (germline): SGDLS, YYNGEE. The chain's CDR3 is CASNPTGGPYGYTF. The DNA of the CDR3 is TGTGCCAGCAACCCCACAGGGGGCCCCTATGGCTACACCTTC.

This clone has just a few counts. This chain uses TRBV6-5 with TRBJ1-1; D remains ambiguous. The CDR3 is 13 amino acids. CDR1 is MNHEY, CDR2 SVGAGI, per germline. The V end was cut by 4 bases, the J end by 8 bases, with 14 bases between. The CDR3 bases are TGTGCCAGCAGTTCACGGCCAAACATGGAAGCTTTCTTT. Its protein product is CASSSRPNMEAFF.

V and J are TRBV30 and TRBJ1-1; D not resolved. CDR1 is GTSNPN, CDR2 SVGIG, per germline (reference sequence). Trimming removed 1 base from V and 1 base from J, with 13 bases in between. CDR3 length: 15 residues. CDR3 nucleotide sequence: TGTGCCTGGAGTGGATACCAACAGAGGAACACTGAAGCTTTCTTT. Translated, it gives CAWSGYQQRNTEAFF.

This rearrangement joins TRBV29-1 to TRBJ1-1; 8 bases are shared with TRBD1. The CDR3 has 13 amino acids. The V gene end was trimmed by 6 bases and the J gene end by 5 bases; junction bases not matched to a gene: 8. Germline assignment: CDR1 SQVTM and CDR2 ANQGSEA. The CDR3 DNA is TGCAGCGTCCAAACACAGGGGGAGACTGAAGCTTTCTTT. Encoded protein: CSVQTQGETEAFF. The variable domain in full, completed from reference TRBV29-1 and TRBJ1-1, reads SAVISQKPSRDICQRGTSLTIQCQVDSQVTMMFWYRQQPGQSLTLIATANQGSEATYESGFVIDKFPISRPNLTFSTLTVSNMSPEDSSIYLCSVQTQGETEAFFGQGTRLTVV.